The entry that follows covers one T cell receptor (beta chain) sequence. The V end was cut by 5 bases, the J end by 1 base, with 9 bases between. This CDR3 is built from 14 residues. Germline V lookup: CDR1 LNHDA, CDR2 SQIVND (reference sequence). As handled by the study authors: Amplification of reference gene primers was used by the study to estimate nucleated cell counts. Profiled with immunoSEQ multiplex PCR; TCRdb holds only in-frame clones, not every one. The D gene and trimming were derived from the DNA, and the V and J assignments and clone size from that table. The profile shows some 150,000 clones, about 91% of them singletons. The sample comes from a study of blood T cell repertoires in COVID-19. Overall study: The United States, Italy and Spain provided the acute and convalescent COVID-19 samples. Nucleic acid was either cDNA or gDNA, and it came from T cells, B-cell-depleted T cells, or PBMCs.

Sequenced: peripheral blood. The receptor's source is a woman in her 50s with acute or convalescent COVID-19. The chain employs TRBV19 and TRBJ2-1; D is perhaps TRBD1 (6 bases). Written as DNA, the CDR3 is TGTGCCAGTAGTCAGGGGCAATCCTACAATGAGCAGTTCTTC. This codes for CASSQGQSYNEQFF.